The 32 T cell receptor beta chains below all came from one sample that was sequenced in a study of regulatory T cells in long-lasting Graves disease. As to time point: newly diagnosed GD, antithyroid drugs for less than 3 months. There was RNA extracted from PBMCs, and the TCR library was made from it. Library construction for TCR beta used iRepertoire HTBI primers and Arm-PCR of CDR3 regions. TCRdb re-called the multiplex PCR reads through MiXCR, storing one row per CDR3 protein. The sample gives more than 300,000 distinct CDR3 sequences, around 16% of which show up once; around 20% is in the top ten. This sample was also put to use in a study of T cells in Graves' hyperthyroidism and ophthalmopathy.

The sample here was peripheral blood mononuclear cells (PBMCs), taken at new diagnosis, from a patient treated with antithyroid drugs. These receptors were taken from a woman aged 18-29 years with Graves disease.

This clonotype was detected ten times or more. The V and J genes are TRBV28 and TRBJ1-1; no reliable D call. Germline V gene data show CDR1 as MDHEN and CDR2 as SYDVKM. The CDR3 covers 14 residues. Deletions cut 3 bases from V and 4 bases from J, with 12 bases between. As DNA, the CDR3 is TGTGCCAGCAGTTTTCCTGGGGTCGGCACTGAAGCTTTCTTT. It codes for CASSFPGVGTEAFF.

There are many counts of this clonotype. This rearrangement joins TRBV2 to TRBJ2-3, with no clear D. This CDR3 region has 11 residues. Germline V gene sequence: CDR1 SNHLY, CDR2 FYNNEI. V lost 8 bases to trimming and J lost 5 bases, with 8 bases between them. The CDR3 loop is CASRGVDTQYF. The DNA of the CDR3 is TGTGCCAGCCGTGGGGTAGATACGCAGTATTTT.

This clonotype was picked up many times. J is TRBJ2-5 and V is TRBV2; the D is unclear. Germline V gene lookup returns CDR1 SNHLY and CDR2 FYNNEI. The CDR3 runs to 13 residues. Trimming shortened V by 3 bases and J by 0 bases, and 5 bases separated the two germline ends. CDR3 loop: CASSERYQETQYF. The DNA for the CDR3 is TGTGCCAGCAGTGAGCGTTACCAAGAGACCCAGTACTTC.

This clonotype was seen at least ten times. The CDR3 spells CASSGLAGDTQYF. As DNA, the CDR3 is TGTGCCAGCTCGGGACTAGCAGGGGATACGCAGTATTTT. The chain carries TRBV19 and TRBJ2-3, with 9 bases that match TRBD2. The J segment lost 6 bases and the V segment lost 9 bases, leaving 7 bases of the junction unmatched. This CDR3 has 13 residues. Per germline, CDR1 LNHDA and CDR2 SQIVND (reference sequence).

This clonotype appeared a few times. CDR3 nucleotide sequence: TGTGCTAGTGGCGGTCCGGGCTCCTACAATGAGCAGTTCTTC. This encodes CASGGPGSYNEQFF. J is TRBJ2-1 and V is TRBV12-5; no definite D call. The CDR3 is 14 residues long. Germline V gene sequence: CDR1 LGHNT, CDR2 FRNRAP. The V gene lost 6 bases and the J gene lost 0 bases, with 9 bases spanning the gap.

The table lists this clonotype with many counts. The rearrangement links TRBV20-1 to TRBJ2-7; TRBD2 matches at 9 bases. Germline V gene sequence: CDR1 DFQATT, CDR2 SNEGSKA (reference sequence). V trimming: 6 bases; J trimming: 5 bases; junction bases outside the gene matches: 11. CDR3 length: 14 amino acids. Here the CDR3 DNA reads TGCAGTGCAGGGAGCGGGGGGCCGAATAACGAGCAGTACTTC. As protein: CSAGSGGPNNEQYF.

In its sample, this clonotype was seen a few times. V and J are TRBV6-5 and TRBJ1-1; D perhaps matches TRBD1 (5 bases). Germline assignment: CDR1 MNHEY and CDR2 SVGAGI. CDR3 size: 15 residues. V shed 2 bases and J shed 0 bases, with 10 bases lying between them. In DNA form, the CDR3 reads TGTGCCAGCAGTTACCGACAGATTCTGAACACTGAAGCTTTCTTT. Encoded protein: CASSYRQILNTEAFF.

Notes on this clonotype: A much larger clone sits a single nucleotide away, making a read error possible. This chain uses TRBV3-1 with TRBJ2-1; either TRBD1 or TRBD2 may fit D (5 bases each). This CDR3 contains 14 residues. Per germline, CDR1 LGHDT and CDR2 YNNKEL (reference sequence). CDR3 amino acids: CASSQGGGSNGQFF. The CDR3 nucleotides are TGTGCCAGCAGCCAAGGTGGGGGATCGAATGGGCAGTTCTTC.

This clonotype showed up many times. This chain links TRBV5-1 with TRBJ2-2; D gene uncertain. CDR3 length equals 16 residues. In germline, CDR1 is SGHRS, CDR2 YFSETQ. V was cut by 4 bases and J by 1 base, with 14 bases left in between. The CDR3 DNA sequence: TGCGCCAGCAGCCCCCAGAGGCAGGTGAACACCGGGGAGCTGTTTTTT. It specifies CASSPQRQVNTGELFF.

This clonotype showed up just a few times. J is TRBJ2-7 and V is TRBV29-1; the match to TRBD1 covers 10 bases. J lost 1 base, V lost 7 bases, and 7 bases had no gene match. There are 14 residues in the CDR3. Germline-derived CDR1 and CDR2 are SQVTM and ANQGSEA. The CDR3 region is CSASGTGDSYEQYF. Written as DNA, the CDR3 is TGCAGCGCCTCCGGGACAGGGGATTCCTACGAGCAGTACTTC.

There are a few counts of this clonotype. Since a much larger clone is just one base distant, this may be a read error. This sequence joins TRBV7-6 and TRBJ1-4; no clear D gene. CDR1 SGHVS and CDR2 FNYEAQ come from the germline V gene. Trimming cost V 5 bases and J 7 bases, with 26 bases left between them. The CDR3 runs 18 residues. In nucleotides, the CDR3 is TGTGCCAGCAGCCCTTCGGCCGACGGGAGGCGCCGACGTGAAAAACTGTTTTTT. It is translated as CASSPSADGRRRREKLFF.

The chain links TRBV5-4 to TRBJ2-3; no reliable D call. The CDR3 covers 15 residues. Germline V gives CDR1 SGHNT, CDR2 YYREEE (reference sequence). V lost 3 bases and J 0 bases, leaving 11 bases between the germline ends. CDR3 loop: CASSSLPSSTDTQYF. The CDR3 bases are TGTGCCAGCAGCTCGCTACCGAGTAGCACAGATACGCAGTATTTT.

At least ten counts were recorded for this clonotype. The chain employs TRBV12-3 or TRBV12-4 and TRBJ2-3; 8 bases map to TRBD2. Trimming cost V 7 bases and J 1 base; bases outside gene matches: 10. This CDR3 has 16 residues. The CDR3 sequence is CASTRAPAGGTDTQYF. In DNA form, the CDR3 reads TGTGCCAGCACTCGCGCGCCAGCGGGGGGCACAGATACGCAGTATTTT.

V is TRBV3-1 and J is TRBJ2-1; no firm D call. Germline V gene lookup returns CDR1 LGHDT and CDR2 YNNKEL (reference sequence). This CDR3 contains 13 residues. V lost 4 bases to trimming and J lost 10 bases, with 14 bases between them. Here the CDR3 reads CASSLLTNIEQFF. The CDR3 DNA follows: TGTGCCAGCAGCCTACTTACTAACATCGAGCAGTTCTTC.

The chain employs TRBV2 and TRBJ2-7, with 8 bases that match TRBD1. Unmatched junction bases numbered 7, after V lost 8 bases and J lost 4 bases. Germline V CDR1 and CDR2: SNHLY, FYNNEI. The CDR3 extends over 13 amino acids. The CDR3 loop is CASATGGKYEQYF. CDR3 nucleotide sequence: TGTGCCAGCGCTACAGGGGGGAAATACGAGCAGTACTTC.

The chain uses TRBV2 and TRBJ2-7, with D tentatively TRBD2 (6 bases). Germline assignment: CDR1 SNHLY and CDR2 FYNNEI. This CDR3 has 15 residues. Deletions cut 6 bases from V and 4 bases from J, with 19 bases between. CDR3 amino acids: CASSRDGTGPYEQYF. The CDR3 DNA follows: TGTGCCAGCAGCCGGGACGGGACTGGGCCGTACGAGCAGTACTTC.

In its sample, this clonotype was seen many times. At one boundary the junction diverges from the germline segment, which might be a read error. The V call is TRBV5-1, the J call TRBJ2-7; D is undetermined. Germline lookup yields CDR1 SGHRS and CDR2 YFSETQ. The CDR3 loop spans 14 amino acids. CDR3 in amino acids: CASSSMTVSYEQYF. The CDR3 DNA is TGTGCCAGCAGCTCCATGACGGTCTCCTACGAGCAGTACTTC.

The chain employs TRBV29-1 and TRBJ2-2, with no clear D. The germline CDR1 and CDR2 sequences are SQVTM and ANQGSEA. The CDR3 spans 12 residues. Trimming left V 7 bases short and J 5 bases short, with 11 bases between. Here the CDR3 reads CSAPGGTGELFF. Here the CDR3 DNA reads TGCAGCGCCCCCGGTGGTACCGGGGAGCTGTTTTTT.

This clonotype has ten or more counts. The rearrangement joins TRBV7-9 to TRBJ1-5, with D possibly matching TRBD1 (5 bases). The germline V gene encodes CDR1 SEHNR and CDR2 FQNEAQ (reference sequence). V was pared by 5 bases and J by 7 bases, with 12 bases between. CDR3 length: 13 amino acids. The CDR3 DNA follows: TGTGCCAGCAGCCTTCAGGGTTACCAGCCCCAGCATTTT. This gives the protein CASSLQGYQPQHF.

This clonotype was seen at least ten times. The chain recombines TRBV28 with TRBJ1-2; 7 nucleotides line up with TRBD1. Germline V gene data show CDR1 as MDHEN and CDR2 as SYDVKM. This CDR3 contains 15 residues. Germline trimming cut 5 bases from V and 3 bases from J; bases unmatched to any gene: 9. CDR3 region: CASSGYRGRDYGYTF. The CDR3 DNA follows: TGTGCCAGCAGTGGCTATAGGGGGCGGGACTATGGCTACACCTTC.

Concerning this clonotype: The CDR3 ends on some other residue instead of the conserved phenylalanine or tryptophan, so this is likely a read error. The chain has TRBV7-9 and TRBJ1-2; D is unresolved. Trimming removed 5 bases from V and 8 bases from J, with 18 bases in between. CDR3 length: 14 amino acids. Germline lookup yields CDR1 SEHNR and CDR2 FQNEAQ (reference sequence). CDR3: CASSKDVLSYGYTS. CDR3 DNA sequence: TGTGCCAGCAGCAAAGATGTACTAAGCTACGGCTACACCTCC.

This clonotype was found many times. The CDR3 DNA reads TGTGCCAGCAGTGAAGATGGGGGCATGATAGGAGAGACCCAGTACTTC. It encodes CASSEDGGMIGETQYF. The V gene is TRBV6-2 or TRBV6-3, the J gene TRBJ2-5; perhaps TRBD1 as D (6 bases). Trimming removed 5 bases from V and 4 bases from J, with 20 bases in between. This CDR3 region has 16 residues. The germline CDR1 and CDR2 sequences are MNHEY and SVGEGT.

At least ten counts were recorded for this clonotype. The rearrangement uses TRBV12-3 or TRBV12-4 and TRBJ1-2; D ambiguous. Trimming removed 6 bases from V and 0 bases from J, with 11 bases in between. The CDR3 consists of 14 residues. The CDR3 here is CASSRSQANYGYTF. The CDR3 DNA follows: TGTGCCAGCAGCCGCAGCCAAGCTAACTATGGCTACACCTTC.

This clonotype has at least ten counts. The gene calls are TRBV20-1 and TRBJ1-2; 8 nucleotides agree with TRBD1. The CDR3 is made up of 17 amino acids. CDR1 is DFQATT, CDR2 SNEGSKA, per germline (reference sequence). J gave up 4 bases and V 1 base, and 14 bases lay outside the gene matches. The CDR3 DNA follows: TGCAGTGCTAGAGCTAGAGCCAGGGGGCAACTAGTCTATGGCTACACCTTC. Amino acids: CSARARARGQLVYGYTF.

This clonotype was seen a few times. The J gene is TRBJ2-7, the V gene TRBV6-2 or TRBV6-3; TRBD2 matches 9 bases. The CDR3 is made up of 17 amino acids. V lost 2 bases and J lost 3; bases outside the gene matches: 11. In germline, CDR1 is MNHEY, CDR2 SVGEGT. CDR3: CASSYQRGASSRYEQYF. The CDR3 DNA is TGTGCCAGCAGTTACCAGCGGGGGGCCTCCTCACGCTACGAGCAGTACTTC.

This clonotype was observed at least ten times. The chain joins TRBV20-1 to TRBJ2-5; D might be TRBD1 (6 bases). Germline assignment: CDR1 DFQATT and CDR2 SNEGSKA (reference sequence). The CDR3 is 13 residues long. Trimming left V 3 bases short and J 5 bases short, with 13 bases between. In DNA, the CDR3 is TGCAGTGCTAGCACAGGGTCGGGGGAGACCCAGTACTTC. Translation: CSASTGSGETQYF.

V and J are TRBV6-1 and TRBJ2-5, with no clear D. This CDR3 is 14 amino acids long. From germline, CDR1 is MNHNS and CDR2 SASEGT. Trimming pared 3 bases from V and 5 bases from J, leaving 13 bases between. The CDR3 protein is CASSETILGETQYF. CDR3 nucleotides: TGTGCCAGCAGTGAGACCATCCTTGGGGAGACCCAGTACTTC.

This clonotype was seen repeatedly, ten times or more. V usage is TRBV4-1 and J usage is TRBJ1-2, with 7 bases aligning to TRBD1. CDR1 MGHRA and CDR2 YSYEKL come from the germline V gene. Losses at the gene ends were 0 bases for V and 5 bases for J; bases not matched to a gene: 3. The CDR3 sequence is 14 residues long. CDR3 in amino acids: CASSQDNRGYGYTF. The CDR3, as DNA: TGCGCCAGCAGCCAAGACAACAGGGGTTATGGCTACACCTTC.

The chain joins TRBV19 to TRBJ2-3, with 9 bases fitting TRBD1. The CDR3 contains 16 residues. The J segment lost 7 bases and the V segment lost 3 bases, leaving 11 bases of the junction unmatched. The germline CDR1 and CDR2 sequences are LNHDA and SQIVND (reference sequence). DNA of the CDR3: TGTGCCAGTAGTATGCCCCCGGGACAGGGCCCTCATACGCAGTATTTT. Amino acid sequence: CASSMPPGQGPHTQYF.

The V gene is TRBV4-1, the J gene TRBJ2-7, with 14 positions matching TRBD2. The ends lost 4 bases at V and 6 bases at J; junction bases unmatched: 11. The CDR3 runs 17 residues. Germline V gene sequence: CDR1 MGHRA, CDR2 YSYEKL. DNA of the CDR3: TGCGCCAGCAGCCCCCTTGGGACTAGCGGGAGATTGGGCGAGCAGTACTTC. This sequence encodes CASSPLGTSGRLGEQYF.

This clonotype was counted at least ten times. The CDR3 reads CASSLGTAQETQYF. CDR3 DNA: TGTGCCAGCAGCTTAGGGACAGCCCAAGAGACCCAGTACTTC. The chain has TRBV11-2 and TRBJ2-5; D possibly corresponds to TRBD1 (6 bases). The CDR3 extends over 14 amino acids. V was pared by 1 base and J by 1 base, with 7 bases between. Per germline, CDR1 SGHAT and CDR2 FQNNGV.

The chain joins TRBV7-9 to TRBJ2-5; 7 nucleotides agree with TRBD1. Per the germline V gene, CDR1 is SEHNR and CDR2 is FQNEAQ (reference sequence). The CDR3 totals 15 residues. V lost 4 bases and J lost 2; bases outside the gene matches: 7. The CDR3: CASSYGDREQETQYF. DNA for the CDR3: TGTGCCAGCAGCTACGGAGACAGGGAACAAGAGACCCAGTACTTC.